These T cell receptor beta chains were read from a single sample in a study of cytomegalovirus exposure and HLA in healthy donors. Measured with immunoSEQ multiplex PCR; TCRdb has only the in-frame clones, and not every one. The sample gives 140,000 to 150,000 clones, roughly 66% of which show up once; 6.5% is in the top ten. Sequenced input: PBMCs. These receptors were collected from a woman aged 60 to 75 in good health and CMV-seronegative. Each CDR3 is given with its conserved first and last residue. The D gene is left open where the match is weak. Size is stated for part of the rows, as once, few or many counts, or as a class when the clone is expanded.

TRBV5-1,NA,TRBJ2-5,TRBD1,CASGLFRGKETQYF,TGCGCCAGCGGCTTGTTCAGGGGGAAAGAGACCCAGTACTTC
TRBV5-1,once,TRBJ2-5,TRBD1,CASSLGKGAVPDQETQYF,TGCGCCAGCAGCTTGGGGAAGGGGGCTGTCCCGGATCAAGAGACCCAGTACTTC
TRBV5-1,NA,TRBJ1-2,TRBD1,CASSLEGQGAPGGYTF,TGCGCCAGCAGCTTGGAGGGACAGGGGGCGCCGGGGGGCTACACCTTC
TRBV5-5,once,TRBJ1-2,NA,CASSLMEAGGYTF,TGTGCCAGCAGCTTGATGGAAGCGGGTGGCTACACCTTC
TRBV5-4,once,TRBJ2-3,TRBD2,CASSLRLAGPTDTQYF,TGTGCCAGCAGCTTGCGGCTAGCGGGACCCACAGATACGCAGTATTTT
TRBV2,NA,TRBJ2-3,NA,CASSTRSVDTQYF,TGTGCCAGCAGTACTAGGAGCGTAGATACGCAGTATTTT
TRBV7-9,NA,TRBJ2-7,NA,CSSSLNTRDHLYEQYF,TGTTCCAGCAGCTTAAATACGCGGGACCACCTCTACGAGCAGTACTTC
TRBV5-1,NA,TRBJ2-7,NA,CASSLDRAGYEQYF,TGCGCCAGCAGCTTGGACAGGGCTGGGTACGAGCAGTACTTC
TRBV19,NA,TRBJ2-3,TRBD1,CASSIVGTAQYF,TGTGCCAGTAGTATAGTGGGGACAGCGCAGTATTTT
TRBV18,NA,TRBJ2-1,NA,CASSPPVSIDEQFF,TGTGCCAGCTCACCACCGGTCAGTATCGATGAGCAGTTCTTC
TRBV5-1,NA,TRBJ2-7,TRBD1,CASSLVGNRGQTEQYF,TGCGCCAGCAGCTTGGTGGGGAACAGGGGGCAGACCGAGCAGTACTTC
TRBV27,NA,TRBJ2-7,NA,CASTQDGYEQYF,TGTGCCAGCACACAGGACGGCTACGAGCAGTACTTC
TRBV11-1,NA,TRBJ2-3,TRBD2,CASSSGRTSNTDTQYF,TGTGCCAGCAGCTCAGGACGGACTAGCAACACAGATACGCAGTATTTT
TRBV7-2,NA,TRBJ2-2,NA,CASSLGQALTGELFF,TGTGCCAGCAGCTTAGGCCAGGCCCTCACCGGGGAGCTGTTTTTT
TRBV7-8,NA,TRBJ2-7,NA,CASSLAANTYEQYF,TGTGCCAGCAGCTTAGCGGCCAACACCTACGAGCAGTACTTC
TRBV11-2,NA,TRBJ1-1,NA,CASSTEGGRWTEAFF,TGTGCCAGCAGCACCGAGGGAGGGAGATGGACTGAAGCTTTCTTT
TRBV27,NA,TRBJ2-2,TRBD2,CASSLGGRVTGELFF,TGTGCCAGCAGTTTAGGCGGGAGGGTCACCGGGGAGCTGTTTTTT
TRBV19,NA,TRBJ2-7,TRBD1,CASTDRGPPYEQYF,TGTGCCAGTACCGACAGGGGTCCTCCCTACGAGCAGTACTTC
TRBV7-2,NA,TRBJ1-5,TRBD1,CASSLTGTGGAGKPQHF,TGTGCCAGCAGCTTAACCGGGACAGGGGGCGCGGGAAAGCCCCAGCATTTT
TRBV28,NA,TRBJ2-1,TRBD2,CASSPGTTYNEQFF,TGTGCCAGCAGTCCCGGGACTACATACAATGAGCAGTTCTTC
TRBV28,NA,TRBJ2-7,TRBD1,CASRPQGASRNYEQYF,TGTGCCAGCAGACCACAGGGGGCGAGTCGTAACTACGAGCAGTACTTC
TRBV5-4,NA,TRBJ2-3,TRBD2,CASSFSGGSGDTQYF,TGTGCCAGCAGTTTTAGCGGGGGGTCCGGGGATACGCAGTATTTT